A single sample is the source of the 32 T cell receptor beta chains below, sequenced in a study of Graves' ophthalmopathy and Graves' hyperthyroidism. TCR beta CDR3 regions were amplified from RNA transcripts. A first-round RT-PCR used HTBI primers, followed by a second-round multiplex PCR. TCRdb processed the multiplex PCR reads anew with MiXCR; each CDR3 protein has one entry. The sample carries fewer than 650,000 distinct CDR3 sequences, about 20% recorded once. Material: peripheral blood. The receptors were sampled from a woman under 30 with stable Graves' hyperthyroidism. Some clones in this sample may be carry-over from other donors' samples.

This clonotype was counted many times. The chain is built from TRBV13 and TRBJ1-5; 8 bases map to TRBD1. V lost 2 bases, J lost 0 bases, and 15 bases stayed unmatched. The CDR3 runs 20 residues. The germline V gene has CDR1 PRHDT and CDR2 FYEKMQ (reference sequence). The CDR3 DNA reads as TGTGCCAGCAGCTTACCAATACTTGGGACAGGTAATAATAGCAATCAGCCCCAGCATTTT. This codes for CASSLPILGTGNNSNQPQHF.

The chain recombines TRBV12-3 or TRBV12-4 with TRBJ1-1, with 8 bases matching TRBD1. The CDR3 is made up of 16 amino acids. Trimming removed 6 bases from V and 1 base from J; junction bases left unmatched: 10. The CDR3 nucleotides read TGTGCCAGCAGCTTTGGCAGGGGGCTGAGGAACACTGAAGCTTTCTTT. Translating it yields CASSFGRGLRNTEAFF.

The chain links TRBV19 to TRBJ2-3; 8 nucleotides match TRBD1. Trimming took 8 bases from V and 7 from J; bases not matched to a gene: 8. Germline CDR1 and CDR2: LNHDA and SQIVND (reference sequence). This CDR3 has 13 amino acids. The CDR3 sequence is CASGQGPTNTQYF. The DNA for the CDR3 is TGTGCCAGTGGACAGGGACCCACGAATACGCAGTATTTT.

This clonotype has at least ten counts. This chain uses TRBV20-1 with TRBJ2-2; the match to TRBD2 covers 7 bases. Germline V gene sequence: CDR1 DFQATT, CDR2 SNEGSKA (reference sequence). This CDR3 spans 14 amino acids. V was pared by 3 bases and J by 0 bases, with 1 base of the junction left unmatched. Here the CDR3 DNA reads TGCAGTGCTAGGGGGACTACGAACACCGGGGAGCTGTTTTTT. It yields the protein CSARGTTNTGELFF.

The CDR3 spells CSARVPAATEAFF. The CDR3 DNA reads TGCAGTGCTAGAGTTCCGGCTGCGACTGAAGCTTTCTTT. V and J are TRBV20-1 and TRBJ1-1; D gene unclear. CDR3 size: 13 residues. The V end lost 1 base, the J end lost 5 bases, and 11 bases lay between the germline ends. Germline CDR1 and CDR2: DFQATT and SNEGSKA (reference sequence).

This clonotype was seen ten or more times. This rearrangement joins TRBV15 to TRBJ1-6, with D maybe TRBD1 (6 bases). The CDR3 loop spans 13 amino acids. V lost 3 bases and J 11 bases, leaving 11 bases between the germline ends. Germline V gene lookup returns CDR1 LNHNV and CDR2 YYDKDF (reference sequence). The CDR3 DNA is TGTGCCACCAGCAGTACAGGGCGGACACCCCTCCACTTT. Encoded protein: CATSSTGRTPLHF.

The V call is TRBV4-1, the J call TRBJ2-5, with 10 bases aligning to TRBD1. J gave up 4 bases and V 1 base, and 3 bases lay outside the gene matches. Germline V lookup: CDR1 MGHRA, CDR2 YSYEKL. The CDR3 sequence is 15 residues long. The CDR3 DNA follows: TGCGCCAGCAGCCAAGGGGACAGGGGAATAGAGACCCAGTACTTC. Residues: CASSQGDRGIETQYF.

The sample holds many counts of this clonotype. The chain combines TRBV28 with TRBJ2-7, with a possible D match to TRBD1 (6 bases). The germline V gene encodes CDR1 MDHEN and CDR2 SYDVKM. V dropped 6 bases and J dropped 3 bases, with 27 bases sitting between them. The CDR3 sequence is 18 residues long. The CDR3 loop reads CASSPPPGTQGNRYEQYF. CDR3 coding DNA: TGTGCCAGCAGCCCCCCCCCCGGGACACAAGGTAACCGCTACGAGCAGTACTTC.

This clonotype was recorded at least ten times. This sequence joins TRBV10-3 and TRBJ1-2; possibly TRBD1 for D (5 bases). Per germline, CDR1 ENHRY and CDR2 SYGVKD. V lost 4 bases and J 7 bases, leaving 19 bases between the germline ends. This CDR3 spans 15 amino acids. The CDR3 loop reads CAISAGADISRGYTF. The CDR3 bases are TGTGCCATCAGTGCGGGAGCGGACATTTCTCGTGGCTACACCTTC.

This clonotype was seen ten or more times. This chain connects TRBV27 to TRBJ1-2; D not certain. The ends were cut back, 0 bases at V and 5 bases at J, with 7 bases in the middle. Germline V CDR1 and CDR2: MNHEY, SMNVEV (reference sequence). CDR3 size: 13 residues. The CDR3 nucleotides read TGTGCCAGCAGTTTATCGGCCCGGTATGGCTACACCTTC. Protein product: CASSLSARYGYTF.

A few counts support this clonotype. The rearrangement uses TRBV28 and TRBJ2-5, with D hard to call. V gave up 7 bases and J gave up 5 bases, with 11 bases separating them. Germline CDR1 MDHEN, CDR2 SYDVKM. The CDR3 is made up of 12 amino acids. CDR3 residues: CASKSGGETQYF. The CDR3 DNA follows: TGTGCCAGCAAATCGGGCGGTGAGACCCAGTACTTC.

The V and J genes are TRBV20-1 and TRBJ2-2; 12 nucleotides match TRBD1. Germline V gene lookup returns CDR1 DFQATT and CDR2 SNEGSKA (reference sequence). J gave up 5 bases and V 5 bases, and 6 bases lay outside the gene matches. The CDR3 has 15 residues. The CDR3 bases are TGCAGTGCTTTCGGGGACAGGGGGCGGACCGGGGAGCTGTTTTTT. It yields the protein CSAFGDRGRTGELFF.

This clonotype has a count of ten or more. The chain joins TRBV12-3 or TRBV12-4 to TRBJ1-2; D uncertain. The CDR3 is 12 residues long. The ends were cut back, 4 bases at V and 4 bases at J, with 7 bases in the middle. CDR3 protein: CASSSGRYGYTF. In nucleotides, the CDR3 is TGTGCCAGCAGTTCCGGACGCTATGGCTACACCTTC.

This clonotype has a count of ten or more. The chain combines TRBV6-2 or TRBV6-3 with TRBJ2-6; D uncertain. Between the trimmed V and J ends, which lost 10 bases and 1 base, there was a span of 11 bases. The CDR3 covers 14 residues. The germline gives CDR1 MNHEY, CDR2 SVGEGT. The CDR3 here is CATTSGSGANVLTF. CDR3 DNA: TGTGCCACCACGTCAGGTTCTGGGGCCAACGTCCTGACTTTC.

The chain uses TRBV28 and TRBJ2-7; D is possibly TRBD1 (5 bases). From germline, CDR1 is MDHEN and CDR2 SYDVKM. The CDR3 totals 14 residues. V was pared by 2 bases and J by 4 bases, with 12 bases between. CDR3: CASSLLTRAYEQYF. CDR3 nucleotides: TGTGCCAGCAGTTTACTTACCAGGGCGTACGAGCAGTACTTC. The full variable domain, rest sourced from reference TRBV28 and TRBJ2-7, is DVKVTQSSRYLVKRTGEKVFLECVQDMDHENMFWYRQDPGLGLRLIYFSYDVKMKEKGDIPEGYSVSREKKERFSLILESASTNQTSMYLCASSLLTRAYEQYFGPGTRLTVT.

This clonotype was seen only a few times. The chain recombines TRBV27 with TRBJ2-7; no definite D call. This CDR3 spans 13 amino acids. Germline V gives CDR1 MNHEY, CDR2 SMNVEV (reference sequence). V was pared by 0 bases and J by 3 bases, with 6 bases between. The CDR3 DNA follows: TGTGCCAGCAGTTTATCGGCCTACTACGAGCAGTACTTC. Its protein is CASSLSAYYEQYF.

This clonotype was picked up a small number of times. The chain employs TRBV6-1 and TRBJ1-2, with TRBD1 matching over 8 bases. V was pared by 6 bases and J by 5 bases, with 5 bases of the junction left unmatched. CDR3 size: 13 residues. Germline loops: CDR1 MNHNS, CDR2 SASEGT. The CDR3 region is CASRPGQAYGYTF. As DNA, the CDR3 is TGTGCCAGCAGACCGGGACAGGCATATGGCTACACCTTC.

The chain is built from TRBV13 and TRBJ1-1; tentatively, D is TRBD1 (5 bases). V lost 5 bases to trimming and J lost 2 bases, with 15 bases between them. The CDR3 consists of 15 residues. In germline, CDR1 is PRHDT, CDR2 FYEKMQ (reference sequence). The CDR3, as DNA: TGTGCCAGCAGCCACCTGGGGCGGGGAAACACTGAAGCTTTCTTT. This codes for CASSHLGRGNTEAFF.

The sample holds many counts of this clonotype. Sequence at one end of the junction differs from germline and may be a read error. The V and J genes are TRBV4-2 and TRBJ1-5; weak D call: TRBD1 (5 bases). The CDR3 is 14 amino acids. Germline CDR1 and CDR2: LGHNA and YNFKEQ. CDR3 nucleotide sequence: TGTGCCGGCAGCCACGGGACGGGCAATCAGCCCCAGCATTTT. Translating gives CAGSHGTGNQPQHF.

This clonotype was counted many times. The rearrangement links TRBV28 to TRBJ1-5; D is perhaps TRBD1 (5 bases). Trimming took 8 bases from V and 2 from J, leaving 13 bases between them. The CDR3 has 14 residues. Germline V gene lookup returns CDR1 MDHEN and CDR2 SYDVKM. The CDR3 nucleotides are TGTGCCAGCTCGAAGGGGTTGGGCAATCAGCCCCAGCATTTT. Translating it yields CASSKGLGNQPQHF.

The sample holds many counts of this clonotype. V is TRBV6-5 and J is TRBJ1-1; 8 bases match TRBD1. CDR1 is MNHEY and CDR2 is SVGAGI in the germline V gene. The CDR3 covers 15 residues. J lost 1 base, V lost 2 bases, and 3 bases had no gene match. The CDR3 loop reads CASSYRQGRNTEAFF. CDR3 coding DNA: TGTGCCAGCAGTTACCGACAGGGGAGGAACACTGAAGCTTTCTTT.

At least ten counts were recorded for this clonotype. DNA of the CDR3: TGCAGCGCTGGACAGACGAACACCGGGGAGCTGTTTTTT. It specifies CSAGQTNTGELFF. V gene TRBV29-1 combines with J gene TRBJ2-2; a weak D match, TRBD1 (6 bases). Germline values: CDR1 SQVTM, CDR2 ANQGSEA. The CDR3 is 13 residues long. The germline V and J ends were trimmed by 7 bases and 0 bases, with 9 bases remaining between them.

On this clonotype: This may come from a read error, since a much larger clone is one base off. The V call is TRBV28, the J call TRBJ2-7; D call uncertain. The CDR3 runs to 12 residues. The V end lost 1 base, the J end lost 2 bases, and 3 bases lay between the germline ends. Germline CDR1 MDHEN, CDR2 SYDVKM. The CDR3 DNA reads as TGTGCCAGCAGTTTATTTGCCTACGAGCAGTACTTC. Translated, it gives CASSLFAYEQYF.

This clonotype was detected many times. V and J are TRBV24-1 and TRBJ2-5; TRBD2 matches at 7 bases. The J segment lost 5 bases and the V segment lost 2 bases, leaving 7 bases of the junction unmatched. The CDR3 runs to 15 residues. Germline CDR1 and CDR2: KGHDR and SFDVKD. The CDR3 DNA is TGTGCCACCAGTGATTGGGGCGGGAGTCTTGAGACCCAGTACTTC. Protein sequence: CATSDWGGSLETQYF.

This clonotype has at least ten counts. The chain joins TRBV30 to TRBJ2-7, with no clear D. The CDR3 length is 12 residues. Germline V lookup: CDR1 GTSNPN, CDR2 SVGIG (reference sequence). V shed 3 bases and J shed 0 bases, with 6 bases lying between them. The CDR3 DNA follows: TGTGCCTGGAGCCTCATCTCCTACGAGCAGTACTTC. Amino acid sequence: CAWSLISYEQYF.

This clonotype was recorded many times. The gene calls are TRBV6-2 or TRBV6-3 and TRBJ1-5; D is uncertain. The ends were cut back, 5 bases at V and 5 bases at J, with 13 bases in the middle. This CDR3 has 14 amino acids. The germline gives CDR1 MNHEY, CDR2 SVGEGT. The CDR3 loop reads CASSTYTDDQPQHF. Written as DNA, the CDR3 is TGTGCCAGCAGTACTTACACGGACGATCAGCCCCAGCATTTT.

V and J are TRBV6-1 and TRBJ2-7; possibly TRBD2 for D (5 bases). The CDR3 covers 13 residues. CDR1 and CDR2 from the germline V gene are MNHNS and SASEGT. With 8 bases removed from V and 5 bases from J, the gap between germline ends came to 16 bases. The DNA of the CDR3 is TGTGCCAGCCTAAGGGAGTCATTCCACGAGCAGTACTTC. It codes for CASLRESFHEQYF.

This clonotype came up many times. The chain's CDR3 is CASSLVRGAYGYTF. The DNA of the CDR3 is TGTGCCAGCAGCTTGGTGCGGGGCGCGTATGGCTACACCTTC. The chain joins TRBV5-6 to TRBJ1-2; a possible D gene is TRBD1 (5 bases). This CDR3 has 14 amino acids. CDR1 SGHDT and CDR2 YYEEEE come from the germline V gene. V lost 0 bases, J lost 5 bases, and 11 bases lay in between.

This clonotype was observed many times. The rearrangement links TRBV6-5 to TRBJ1-1; perhaps TRBD1 as D (6 bases). The germline V gene has CDR1 MNHEY and CDR2 SVGAGI. Trimming removed 0 bases at V and 7 bases at J, with 12 bases between. The CDR3 has 14 residues. The CDR3 bases are TGTGCCAGCAGTTACTCCCGGGGGCCCCATGAAGCTTTCTTT. Residues: CASSYSRGPHEAFF.

This clonotype was counted ten times or more. Mismatch with germline at one junction end may stem from a read error. The rearrangement uses TRBV5-1 and TRBJ1-6; D call uncertain. The V gene's germline CDR1 is SGHRS and CDR2 YFSETQ. CDR3 length equals 14 residues. The CDR3 is CASSLAPGNSPLHF. CDR3 nucleotide sequence: TGTGCCAGCAGCTTAGCGCCCGGAAATTCACCCCTCCACTTT.

This clonotype occurred many times. The chain combines TRBV6-1 with TRBJ2-5, with a possible D match to TRBD1 (6 bases). V was trimmed by 5 bases and J by 3 bases, leaving 16 bases between them. The length of the CDR3 is 15 residues. Germline lookup yields CDR1 MNHNS and CDR2 SASEGT. CDR3 DNA: TGTGCCAGCAGTCCCGTCGGGACACCAAAAGAGACCCAGTACTTC. Its translation: CASSPVGTPKETQYF.

This clonotype was recorded at least ten times. The chain recombines TRBV12-3 or TRBV12-4 with TRBJ1-2; D might be TRBD1 (6 bases). The CDR3 has 15 residues. Between the trimmed V and J ends, which lost 1 base and 6 bases, there was a span of 15 bases. The CDR3 loop is CASSLGPVEGDGYTF. In nucleotides, the CDR3 is TGTGCCAGCAGTTTAGGCCCAGTGGAGGGGGATGGCTACACCTTC.